Below are 30 T cell receptor beta chains sequenced from a single sample in a study of CD8+ T cells in alopecia areata (dated by TCRdb to 2016 to 2018). Library prep was done by the immunoSEQ multiplex PCR assay. RNA was extracted from all samples and reverse transcribed into cDNA, which served as template for TCR sequencing. TCRdb carries this immuneACCESS record with in-frame sequences only. Its versions omit some clonotypes, under half of them owing to an unresolved V gene in the studies checked, with the rest unexplained. The sample has 150,000 to 200,000 clones on record, approximately 50% of them singletons. 9.5% to 13% of the sample is held by the ten biggest clonotypes. Per the publication, the treatment or condition label means: oral pan-JAK inhibitor, 5-10 mg twice daily. The sequencing here drew on CD8+ T cells sorted from blood, taken around week 54, from a patient treated with tofacitinib. The receptors stem from a human donor with alopecia areata.

V and J are TRBV4-1 and TRBJ1-2; D ambiguous. The germline V gene has CDR1 MGHRA and CDR2 YSYEKL. V dropped 1 base and J dropped 8 bases, with 26 bases sitting between them. The CDR3 runs 18 residues. The CDR3 is CASSQVRTRTSSGGGYTF. In DNA, the CDR3 is TGCGCCAGCAGCCAAGTGAGGACCCGGACTTCGTCGGGTGGCGGCTACACCTTC.

This clone was detected only a few times. DNA for the CDR3: TGTGCCAGCAGCGTCGGGACAGATTCACCCCTCCACTTT. Protein: CASSVGTDSPLHF. V usage is TRBV9 and J usage is TRBJ1-6; 7 nucleotides agree with TRBD1. V lost 2 bases and J lost 8; bases outside the gene matches: 1. Germline CDR1 SGDLS, CDR2 YYNGEE. CDR3 size: 13 residues.

The chain is built from TRBV6-6 and TRBJ2-7; 7 nucleotides match TRBD1. Per germline, CDR1 MNHNY and CDR2 SVGAGI (reference sequence). The CDR3 has 15 residues. Germline trimming cut 0 bases from V and 4 bases from J; bases unmatched to any gene: 6. As DNA, the CDR3 is TGTGCCAGCAGTTACTCGACAGGGACGCGATACGAGCAGTACTTC. Its protein product is CASSYSTGTRYEQYF.

This sequence joins TRBV29-1 and TRBJ1-1, with no clear D. The CDR3 consists of 17 residues. Trimming shortened V by 4 bases and J by 3 bases, and 24 bases separated the two germline ends. Germline-derived CDR1 and CDR2 are SQVTM and ANQGSEA. The CDR3 DNA reads as TGCAGCGTTGTGAAGGCAATACGCTTACAACGGGACACTGAAGCTTTCTTT. The encoded protein is CSVVKAIRLQRDTEAFF.

The rearrangement links TRBV30 to TRBJ2-5; 7 bases agree with TRBD2. After removal of 2 bases from V and 2 bases from J, the junction contained 5 bases not matched to a gene. The germline V gene has CDR1 GTSNPN and CDR2 SVGIG (reference sequence). The CDR3 totals 14 residues. The CDR3 protein is CAWSPGLPQETQYF. In DNA form, the CDR3 reads TGTGCCTGGAGTCCGGGACTACCTCAAGAGACCCAGTACTTC.

The V call is TRBV6-5, the J call TRBJ2-7; no reliable D call. The V end was cut by 2 bases, the J end by 7 bases, with 12 bases between. The CDR3 has 13 residues. Germline V gene data show CDR1 as MNHEY and CDR2 as SVGAGI. CDR3 sequence: CASSYAQVFEQYF. The CDR3 coding sequence is TGTGCCAGCAGTTACGCTCAAGTGTTTGAGCAGTACTTC.

The CDR3 sequence is CASSPPWGDTDTQYF. The CDR3 DNA is TGTGCCAGCTCACCACCGTGGGGAGACACAGATACGCAGTATTTT. The chain carries TRBV18 and TRBJ2-3; D perhaps matches TRBD2 (5 bases). The germline gives CDR1 KGHSH, CDR2 LQKENI. V was cut by 0 bases and J by 2 bases, with 9 bases left in between. The CDR3 spans 15 residues.

This chain uses TRBV27 with TRBJ2-7; the match to TRBD1 covers 9 bases. V shed 4 bases, J shed 2 bases, and the junction held 3 bases outside the gene matches. The CDR3 covers 14 residues. Germline V gives CDR1 MNHEY, CDR2 SMNVEV (reference sequence). The CDR3: CASSSRQGAYEQYF. For the CDR3, the DNA is TGTGCCAGCAGTTCGAGACAGGGGGCCTACGAGCAGTACTTC.

This sequence joins TRBV2 and TRBJ1-3; D unclear. V dropped 5 bases and J dropped 0 bases, with 14 bases sitting between them. The germline CDR1 and CDR2 sequences are SNHLY and FYNNEI. The CDR3 runs to 16 residues. DNA of the CDR3: TGTGCCAGCAGTCTCAAAGGGCCTAACTCTGGAAACACCATATATTTT. Translated: CASSLKGPNSGNTIYF. Variable domain in full (rest from reference TRBV2 and TRBJ1-3): EPEVTQTPSHQVTQMGQEVILRCVPISNHLYFYWYRQILGQKVEFLVSFYNNEISEKSEIFDDQFSVERPDGSNFTLKIRSTKLEDSAMYFCASSLKGPNSGNTIYFGEGSWLTVV.

V is TRBV6-1 and J is TRBJ2-1; a weak D match, TRBD1 (5 bases). The ends were cut back, 2 bases at V and 2 bases at J, with 10 bases in the middle. This CDR3 spans 15 amino acids. Germline CDR1 MNHNS, CDR2 SASEGT. The DNA of the CDR3 is TGTGCCAGCAGTGAATGGGGCAGGGCCTACAATGAGCAGTTCTTC. Protein sequence: CASSEWGRAYNEQFF.

This rearrangement joins TRBV13 to TRBJ2-2; TRBD1 matches at 11 bases. The CDR3 covers 15 residues. With 5 bases clipped from V and 5 bases from J, the junction kept 4 bases outside the gene matches. The germline gives CDR1 PRHDT, CDR2 FYEKMQ (reference sequence). CDR3 in DNA: TGTGCCAGCAGCACCCGGGACAGGGGGACCGGGGAGCTGTTTTTT. Protein sequence: CASSTRDRGTGELFF.

The chain employs TRBV7-9 and TRBJ2-5, with 7 bases fitting TRBD1. CDR3 length equals 13 residues. The germline V gene encodes CDR1 SEHNR and CDR2 FQNEAQ (reference sequence). J lost 3 bases, V lost 11 bases, and 9 bases had no gene match. CDR3 DNA sequence: TGTGCCGGAGACAGGGATGCGGAAGAGACCCAGTACTTC. This gives the protein CAGDRDAEETQYF.

There are a few counts of this clone. V is TRBV29-1 and J is TRBJ1-4; no clear D gene. Germline CDR1 SQVTM, CDR2 ANQGSEA. Trimming pared 4 bases from V and 0 bases from J, leaving 6 bases between. The CDR3 is made up of 13 amino acids. The CDR3 loop is CSVARTTNEKLFF. In DNA, the CDR3 is TGCAGCGTTGCCAGGACAACTAATGAAAAACTGTTTTTT.

J is TRBJ2-2 and V is TRBV7-2, with 7 bases fitting TRBD2. This CDR3 spans 14 amino acids. After removal of 5 bases from V and 3 bases from J, the junction contained 3 bases not matched to a gene. Germline V CDR1 and CDR2: SGHTA, FQGNSA. The CDR3 protein is CASSQGLDTGELFF. The CDR3 coding sequence is TGTGCCAGCAGCCAAGGACTAGACACCGGGGAGCTGTTTTTT.

The gene calls are TRBV7-9 and TRBJ2-5; 7 nucleotides align to TRBD2. The CDR3 is 14 residues long. CDR1 and CDR2 (germline): SEHNR, FQNEAQ (reference sequence). J lost 5 bases, V lost 3 bases, and 6 bases had no gene match. The DNA for the CDR3 is TGTGCCAGCAGCTTTGCGGGGGAGGATGAGACCCAGTACTTC. Translated: CASSFAGEDETQYF.

The chain combines TRBV7-9 with TRBJ1-4, with TRBD1 as a possible D gene (5 bases). CDR3 length: 17 residues. Per germline, CDR1 SEHNR and CDR2 FQNEAQ (reference sequence). Trimming pared 1 base from V and 5 bases from J, leaving 17 bases between. In DNA form, the CDR3 reads TGTGCCAGCAGCTTAGGAGCCGAGGGACTTTCGAATGAAAAACTGTTTTTT. This sequence encodes CASSLGAEGLSNEKLFF.

This clone was detected only once. The V and J genes are TRBV27 and TRBJ2-7; D is unresolved. Looked up from germline, CDR1 is MNHEY and CDR2 is SMNVEV (reference sequence). Trimming removed 6 bases at V and 7 bases at J, with 10 bases between. The CDR3 loop spans 11 amino acids. The CDR3 sequence is CASRGLGEQYF. CDR3 DNA: TGTGCCAGCAGGGGTTTGGGGGAGCAGTACTTC.

The genes are TRBV15 and TRBJ2-1, with D perhaps matching TRBD1 (7 bases). CDR1 and CDR2 (germline): LNHNV, YYDKDF (reference sequence). The CDR3 consists of 14 residues. The ends were cut back, 1 base at V and 7 bases at J, with 11 bases in the middle. CDR3 sequence: CATSRVRGANEQFF. CDR3 sequence (DNA): TGTGCCACCAGCAGAGTCAGGGGGGCGAATGAGCAGTTCTTC.

The chain is built from TRBV5-1 and TRBJ1-2, with TRBD1 matching over 10 bases. The germline V gene encodes CDR1 SGHRS and CDR2 YFSETQ. V was pared by 0 bases and J by 4 bases, with 3 bases of the junction left unmatched. The CDR3 totals 15 residues. The CDR3 coding sequence is TGCGCCAGCAGCTTGGCGTGGGACAGGGGCTATGGCTACACCTTC. Amino acids: CASSLAWDRGYGYTF.

This chain joins TRBV6-5 and TRBJ2-7, with 11 bases identical to TRBD2. With 4 bases clipped from V and 5 bases from J, the junction kept 7 bases outside the gene matches. CDR3 length: 15 residues. CDR1 MNHEY and CDR2 SVGAGI come from the germline V gene. The CDR3 loop is CASSFGLAGKHEQYF. The CDR3 region has the DNA TGTGCCAGCAGTTTTGGACTAGCGGGTAAACACGAGCAGTACTTC.

The chain uses TRBV7-3 and TRBJ2-1; D might be TRBD1 (6 bases). This CDR3 has 15 residues. With 1 base removed from V and 2 bases from J, the gap between germline ends came to 9 bases. Germline CDR1 and CDR2: SGHTA and FQGTGA. CDR3 region: CASSLKGDTYNEQFF. For the CDR3, the DNA is TGTGCCAGCAGCTTAAAGGGGGACACCTACAATGAGCAGTTCTTC.

This rearrangement joins TRBV6-1 to TRBJ2-5; 9 nucleotides match TRBD1. The CDR3 totals 14 residues. Germline lookup yields CDR1 MNHNS and CDR2 SASEGT. V lost 5 bases to trimming and J lost 5 bases; unmatched junction nucleotides: 6. CDR3 bases: TGTGCCAGCAGTAAAACGACAGGGGGGGAGACCCAGTACTTC. Its protein is CASSKTTGGETQYF.

This chain joins TRBV9 and TRBJ1-6; D is undetermined. The ends were cut back, 0 bases at V and 5 bases at J, with 3 bases in the middle. In germline, CDR1 is SGDLS, CDR2 YYNGEE. This CDR3 spans 13 amino acids. Written as DNA, the CDR3 is TGTGCCAGCAGCGTAGGGAATAATTCACCCCTCCACTTT. It is translated as CASSVGNNSPLHF.

The chain has TRBV7-3 and TRBJ2-3; 10 bases are a match to TRBD1. Losses at the gene ends were 4 bases for V and 3 bases for J; bases not matched to a gene: 4. Germline CDR1 is SGHTA and CDR2 is FQGTGA. The CDR3 contains 15 residues. The CDR3 loop is CASSSTGGLTDTQYF. The CDR3 nucleotides read TGTGCCAGCAGCTCGACAGGGGGCTTGACAGATACGCAGTATTTT.

The chain couples TRBV27 to TRBJ2-5; D unclear. V was clipped by 5 bases and J by 1 base, with 11 bases between them. This CDR3 spans 14 amino acids. The germline CDR1 and CDR2 sequences are MNHEY and SMNVEV (reference sequence). The CDR3 coding sequence is TGTGCCAGCAGTGCCCGGGCCTTCCAAGAGACCCAGTACTTC. Its protein product is CASSARAFQETQYF.

The chain recombines TRBV7-9 with TRBJ1-2; D gene ambiguous. Germline CDR1 reads SEHNR; CDR2 reads FQNEAQ (reference sequence). The CDR3 covers 12 residues. Deletions cut 5 bases from V and 5 bases from J, with 9 bases between. In nucleotides, the CDR3 is TGTGCCAGCAGCGGCGGGGAATATGGCTACACCTTC. It encodes CASSGGEYGYTF.

As concerns this clone: The junction does not match germline at one end; this may be a read error. V gene TRBV4-1 combines with J gene TRBJ2-3; 10 nucleotides align to TRBD1. This CDR3 comprises 14 residues. Germline assignment: CDR1 MGHRA and CDR2 YSYEKL. The CDR3 spells CASSHGQGGDTQYF. In DNA, the CDR3 is TGTGCCAGCAGCCACGGACAGGGGGGAGATACGCAGTATTTT.

The rearrangement uses TRBV19 and TRBJ1-5, with unresolved D. V lost 3 bases and J lost 1, with 10 bases in between. Germline V gene sequence: CDR1 LNHDA, CDR2 SQIVND (reference sequence). There are 15 residues in the CDR3. The CDR3, as DNA: TGTGCCAGTAGTATTAGGGAGTGGAGCAATCAGCCCCAGCATTTT. Translating gives CASSIREWSNQPQHF.

The V call is TRBV4-1, the J call TRBJ1-5; D perhaps matches TRBD1 (5 bases). The CDR3 consists of 16 residues. The ends were cut back, 0 bases at V and 0 bases at J, with 9 bases in the middle. Germline V gene data show CDR1 as MGHRA and CDR2 as YSYEKL. The chain's CDR3 is CASSQEGRNSNQPQHF. CDR3 in DNA: TGCGCCAGCAGCCAAGAGGGACGGAATAGCAATCAGCCCCAGCATTTT.

The chain couples TRBV4-1 to TRBJ2-7; D is ambiguous. Between the trimmed V and J ends, which lost 4 bases and 0 bases, there was a span of 13 bases. CDR3 size: 15 residues. Germline values: CDR1 MGHRA, CDR2 YSYEKL. The CDR3 reads CASSLRQDSSYEQYF. DNA for the CDR3: TGCGCCAGCAGCCTCCGACAAGATTCCTCCTACGAGCAGTACTTC.